Below, 13 T cell receptor beta chains from the same sample are listed, as sequenced in a study of T cells after yellow fever vaccination (dated by TCRdb to the late 2010s). What this sample's treatment or condition label stands for: live attenuated yellow fever vaccine strain. The library was built by means of 5' RACE. Instrument on record: Illumina HiSeq 2500. Using fastp at Q25 and MiXCR, TCRdb reprocessed the public reads and kept productive beta chains. Duplicate CDR3 protein sequences are folded into a single record with the most common DNA and genes. This sample gives roughly 250,000 distinct CDR3 sequences in total; 13% of them show up just once. The ten largest make up 0.4% to 0.55% of the sample. The sequenced sample was CD4+ T cells sorted from PBMCs, obtained 45 days after the yellow fever booster vaccination. The receptors were gathered from a man aged 25-45 years who received the YFV17D yellow fever vaccine.

This clonotype was recorded a few times. The chain links TRBV5-1 to TRBJ2-5; TRBD2 aligns across 7 bases. With 4 bases clipped from V and 1 base from J, the junction kept 4 bases outside the gene matches. The V gene's germline CDR1 is SGHRS and CDR2 YFSETQ. The CDR3 length is 14 residues. CDR3 nucleotides: TGCGCCAGCAGCGCGGGCGGGAGCCAAGAGACCCAGTACTTC. It encodes CASSAGGSQETQYF.

This clonotype was detected a few times. This chain uses TRBV7-9 with TRBJ2-2, with D tentatively TRBD2 (6 bases). CDR1 and CDR2 from the germline V gene are SEHNR and FQNEAQ (reference sequence). The CDR3 length is 16 residues. With 5 bases removed from V and 7 bases from J, the gap between germline ends came to 20 bases. CDR3 region: CASSRDFVSTGGELFF. CDR3 DNA sequence: TGTGCCAGCAGCCGGGACTTCGTTAGTACGGGCGGGGAGCTGTTTTTT.

This clonotype was counted only a few times. The J gene is TRBJ2-1, the V gene TRBV5-1, with a possible D match to TRBD2 (7 bases). The germline V gene encodes CDR1 SGHRS and CDR2 YFSETQ. The CDR3 is 13 amino acids. V was shortened by 4 bases and J by 8 bases, with 13 bases between the two germline ends. Here the CDR3 reads CASSGQGGDEQFF. The CDR3 DNA reads as TGCGCCAGCAGCGGACAAGGGGGGGATGAGCAGTTCTTC.

This chain links TRBV3-1 with TRBJ2-5; tentative D call: TRBD2 (5 bases). The CDR3 is 14 amino acids. Germline V CDR1 and CDR2: LGHDT, YNNKEL (reference sequence). Trimming cost V 8 bases and J 4 bases, with 17 bases left between them. The CDR3 is CASQERRGRETQYF. The CDR3 bases are TGTGCCAGCCAGGAGCGGAGAGGAAGAGAGACCCAGTACTTC.

The CDR3 region is CASRELENEQFF. The CDR3 nucleotides read TGTGCCAGCAGGGAGCTGGAAAATGAGCAGTTCTTC. V and J are TRBV6-2 or TRBV6-3 and TRBJ2-1; D is unclear. V was trimmed by 6 bases and J by 7 bases, leaving 10 bases between them. The CDR3 has 12 residues. Germline CDR1 is MNHEY and CDR2 is SVGEGT.

The J gene is TRBJ2-5, the V gene TRBV18; possibly TRBD1 for D (5 bases). The CDR3 has 13 residues. The V end was cut by 8 bases, the J end by 1 base, with 11 bases between. In germline, CDR1 is KGHSH, CDR2 LQKENI. CDR3 sequence: CASQQVPQETQYF. Here the CDR3 DNA reads TGTGCCAGCCAACAGGTACCCCAAGAGACCCAGTACTTC.

J is TRBJ2-5 and V is TRBV7-2; the D is unclear. Between the trimmed V and J ends, which lost 0 bases and 2 bases, there was a span of 7 bases. Germline V gene data show CDR1 as SGHTA and CDR2 as FQGNSA. The CDR3 spans 14 residues. The CDR3 sequence is CASSLAWGQETQYF. Written as DNA, the CDR3 is TGTGCCAGCAGCTTAGCCTGGGGTCAAGAGACCCAGTACTTC.

The V call is TRBV6-5, the J call TRBJ2-1; D not certain. V lost 2 bases and J lost 8, with 4 bases in between. The CDR3 has 11 residues. CDR1 and CDR2 from the germline V gene are MNHEY and SVGAGI. CDR3: CASSYADEQFF. As DNA, the CDR3 is TGTGCCAGCAGTTACGCGGATGAGCAGTTCTTC.

The chain employs TRBV6-1 and TRBJ2-2; 12 positions agree with TRBD2. Germline values: CDR1 MNHNS, CDR2 SASEGT. J was trimmed by 3 bases and V by 6 bases; bases with no gene match: 5. The CDR3 is made up of 16 amino acids. The chain's CDR3 is CASRQTSGRHTGELFF. CDR3 bases: TGTGCCAGCAGACAGACTAGCGGGAGACACACCGGGGAGCTGTTTTTT.

This clonotype was observed a few times. The rearrangement joins TRBV12-5 to TRBJ2-1, with 8 bases identical to TRBD2. With 3 bases clipped from V and 5 bases from J, the junction kept 21 bases outside the gene matches. The CDR3 spans 20 residues. Germline V gives CDR1 LGHNT, CDR2 FRNRAP. The CDR3 region has the DNA TGTGCTAGTGGTTTACCCCAAAGGCGAGCGGGAGTAAGATCAAACAATGAGCAGTTCTTC. The encoded protein is CASGLPQRRAGVRSNNEQFF.

The rearrangement uses TRBV7-2 and TRBJ1-1; D ambiguous. The ends were cut back, 5 bases at V and 0 bases at J, with 13 bases in the middle. CDR3 size: 15 residues. The V gene's germline CDR1 is SGHTA and CDR2 FQGNSA. The chain's CDR3 is CASSLETLLNTEAFF. CDR3 nucleotides: TGTGCCAGCAGCCTGGAGACACTATTGAACACTGAAGCTTTCTTT.

V gene TRBV7-9 combines with J gene TRBJ1-4; D is ambiguous. The CDR3 contains 16 residues. The ends were cut back, 4 bases at V and 1 base at J, with 13 bases in the middle. Germline-derived CDR1 and CDR2 are SEHNR and FQNEAQ (reference sequence). The CDR3 is CASSSGRRLTNEKLFF. The CDR3 DNA is TGTGCCAGCAGCTCAGGACGGCGCTTAACTAATGAAAAACTGTTTTTT.

This clonotype was seen a few times. The rearrangement joins TRBV7-8 to TRBJ2-2; 11 positions match TRBD1. Germline trimming cut 5 bases from V and 0 bases from J; bases unmatched to any gene: 5. Germline V gene lookup returns CDR1 SGHVS and CDR2 FQNEAQ. This CDR3 region has 17 residues. The CDR3, as DNA: TGTGCCAGCAGCACAGGGACAGGGGGTTCGAACACCGGGGAGCTGTTTTTT. Translated: CASSTGTGGSNTGELFF.